The TCR beta chain described here comes from a study of cytomegalovirus exposure and HLA in healthy donors. For this clone: Its antigen is not identified.

The study, taken as a whole, reports: Some TCR beta chains (164 of them) were listed as cytomegalovirus-associated. Reported performance of the classifier showed diagnosis of cytomegalovirus status with high specificity and sensitivity.

Using immunoSEQ multiplex PCR, the repertoire was profiled, and TCRdb retains in-frame clones only, with some absent. This sample has over 200,000 clones, with approximately 87% found just once. The CDR3 extends over 14 amino acids. Germline CDR1 SQVTM, CDR2 ANQGSEA. Trimming stripped 3 bases from V and 4 bases from J, with 14 bases between. The chain recombines TRBV29-1 with TRBJ2-3; perhaps D is TRBD1 or TRBD2 (5 bases each). This sequence was found in a woman younger than 35 in good health and CMV-seronegative. Sequencing was done on a sample of PBMCs. CDR3 amino acids: CSVDSGPPSDTQYF. As DNA, the CDR3 is TGCAGCGTTGATTCGGGACCCCCATCAGATACGCAGTATTTT.